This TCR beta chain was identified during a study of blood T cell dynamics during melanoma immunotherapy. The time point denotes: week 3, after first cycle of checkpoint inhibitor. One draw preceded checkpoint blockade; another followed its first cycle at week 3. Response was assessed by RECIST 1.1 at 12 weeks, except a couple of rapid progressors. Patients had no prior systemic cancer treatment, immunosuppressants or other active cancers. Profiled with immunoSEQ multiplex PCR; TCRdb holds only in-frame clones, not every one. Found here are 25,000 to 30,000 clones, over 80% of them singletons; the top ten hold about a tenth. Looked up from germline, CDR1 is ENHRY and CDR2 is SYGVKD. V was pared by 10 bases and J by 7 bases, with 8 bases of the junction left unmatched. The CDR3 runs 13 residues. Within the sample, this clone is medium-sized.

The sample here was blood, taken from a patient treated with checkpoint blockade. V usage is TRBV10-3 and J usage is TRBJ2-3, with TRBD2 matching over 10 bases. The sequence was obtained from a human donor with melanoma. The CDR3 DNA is TGTGCCACCCTAGCGGGAGAGGGGAATACGCAGTATTTT. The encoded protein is CATLAGEGNTQYF.